The 9 T cell receptor beta chains given below trace back to one sample, sequenced in a study of shared clonotypes between healthy human individuals. The repertoire was sequenced with immunoSEQ multiplex PCR; TCRdb's copy has only in-frame clones and lacks some. Of more than 400,000 clones listed, 96% are singletons. The sequencing sample was made of naive CD4+ T cells sorted from blood. Subset reported: CD45RA+ positively selected. The receptors were gathered from a woman aged 25 to 39 in good health.

This chain connects TRBV27 to TRBJ2-7; D may match TRBD1 or TRBD2 (5 bases each). Germline V gene lookup returns CDR1 MNHEY and CDR2 SMNVEV (reference sequence). The V and J ends lost 2 bases and 2 bases respectively, with 13 bases between them. This CDR3 contains 15 residues. The CDR3 loop reads CASSLVHGTAYEQYF. The CDR3, as DNA: TGTGCCAGCAGTTTAGTACACGGGACGGCCTACGAGCAGTACTTC.

The CDR3 bases are TGTGCCAGCAGCCAAGGTCACCAGGGCAGCTACGAGCAGTACTTC. Its protein product is CASSQGHQGSYEQYF. The chain joins TRBV7-3 to TRBJ2-7; the D gene is possibly TRBD1 (5 bases). This CDR3 comprises 15 residues. With 5 bases removed from V and 3 bases from J, the gap between germline ends came to 17 bases. The germline V gene has CDR1 SGHTA and CDR2 FQGTGA.

The chain couples TRBV28 to TRBJ2-2; TRBD1 might be the D (6 bases). This CDR3 spans 17 amino acids. Looked up from germline, CDR1 is MDHEN and CDR2 is SYDVKM. Trimming took off 6 bases at V and 0 bases at J, with 17 bases between the two ends. CDR3 loop: CASRTTGILANTGELFF. DNA of the CDR3: TGTGCCAGCAGGACTACAGGGATTCTGGCGAACACCGGGGAGCTGTTTTTT.

V is TRBV11-2 and J is TRBJ2-1; 9 nucleotides agree with TRBD2. Germline lookup yields CDR1 SGHAT and CDR2 FQNNGV. This CDR3 has 17 amino acids. V was clipped by 2 bases and J by 3 bases; unmatched bases: 8. The CDR3 loop reads CASSLKVSSGIYNEQFF. In DNA, the CDR3 is TGTGCCAGCAGCTTAAAGGTCTCTAGCGGGATCTACAATGAGCAGTTCTTC.

The chain is built from TRBV30 and TRBJ2-3; 7 bases fit TRBD1. CDR3 length: 16 residues. CDR1 and CDR2 (germline): GTSNPN, SVGIG (reference sequence). The J segment lost 2 bases and the V segment lost 3 bases, leaving 11 bases of the junction unmatched. In DNA, the CDR3 is TGTGCCTGGAGCCGAAACAGGGGCGCCTACACAGATACGCAGTATTTT. It specifies CAWSRNRGAYTDTQYF.

The rearrangement joins TRBV6-5 to TRBJ2-2; D may be TRBD2 (5 bases). The V end lost 4 bases, the J end lost 5 bases, and 11 bases lay between the germline ends. The V gene's germline CDR1 is MNHEY and CDR2 SVGAGI. The CDR3 runs to 14 residues. In DNA, the CDR3 is TGTGCCAGCAGTTTCCTACGGGAAACCGGGGAGCTGTTTTTT. Encoded protein: CASSFLRETGELFF.

The chain recombines TRBV5-1 with TRBJ2-7, with 8 bases matching TRBD1. The CDR3 covers 14 residues. J was trimmed by 3 bases and V by 4 bases; bases with no gene match: 6. Germline V lookup: CDR1 SGHRS, CDR2 YFSETQ. The CDR3 sequence is CASSAGQDYYEQYF. In nucleotides, the CDR3 is TGCGCCAGCAGCGCGGGACAGGATTACTACGAGCAGTACTTC.

V usage is TRBV28 and J usage is TRBJ2-7; 7 bases agree with TRBD1. This CDR3 contains 16 residues. The V segment lost 4 bases and the J segment 0 bases; nucleotides outside the gene matches: 9. CDR1 and CDR2 from the germline V gene are MDHEN and SYDVKM. Written as DNA, the CDR3 is TGTGCCAGCAGTTCACCGGGGACAGTGAGCTCCTACGAGCAGTACTTC. Protein: CASSSPGTVSSYEQYF. The full variable domain, with the rest looked up from reference TRBV28 and TRBJ2-7, is DVKVTQSSRYLVKRTGEKVFLECVQDMDHENMFWYRQDPGLGLRLIYFSYDVKMKEKGDIPEGYSVSREKKERFSLILESASTNQTSMYLCASSSPGTVSSYEQYFGPGTRLTVT.

The rearrangement uses TRBV7-9 and TRBJ2-1, with TRBD2 matching over 11 bases. J gave up 2 bases and V 1 base, and 10 bases lay outside the gene matches. This CDR3 is 19 amino acids long. Germline CDR1 reads SEHNR; CDR2 reads FQNEAQ (reference sequence). CDR3 coding DNA: TGTGCCAGCAGCTTAGACGGTAGCGGGAGGGCCCTCCCCTACAATGAGCAGTTCTTC. Translated: CASSLDGSGRALPYNEQFF.